A single sample gave rise to the 30 T cell receptor beta chains below, sequenced in a study of blood T cell repertoires in COVID-19 (dated by TCRdb to about 2020). Library preparation was by the immunoSEQ multiplex PCR assay. Here the immuneACCESS table is served through TCRdb, limited to in-frame sequences with V and J called. Missing clones are a known gap in these copies; in checked studies unresolved V genes cover under half, and the rest lacks a known reason. The sample records around 40,000 clones, just under 80% of which are singletons. Of the sample, 38% falls within the top ten clones. The sample was peripheral blood. The receptors shown here come from a man aged 80 or over with active or convalescent COVID-19.

The genes are TRBV5-1 and TRBJ1-3; a weak D match, TRBD1 (6 bases). Per germline, CDR1 SGHRS and CDR2 YFSETQ. The length of the CDR3 is 15 residues. V was pared by 4 bases and J by 2 bases, with 13 bases between. The CDR3 is CASSTGPTPGNTIYF. CDR3 DNA sequence: TGCGCCAGCAGCACAGGGCCCACCCCTGGAAACACCATATATTTT.

The chain couples TRBV7-9 to TRBJ2-1; D gene unclear. Trimming took 0 bases from V and 5 from J, leaving 8 bases between them. The germline V gene encodes CDR1 SEHNR and CDR2 FQNEAQ (reference sequence). The CDR3 loop spans 14 amino acids. CDR3: CASSLAGSNNEQFF. The CDR3 nucleotides are TGTGCCAGCAGCTTAGCGGGCAGTAACAATGAGCAGTTCTTC.

A few counts support this clone. The chain employs TRBV4-3 and TRBJ1-6; D uncertain. Trimming pared 4 bases from V and 4 bases from J, leaving 5 bases between. Germline CDR1 LGHNA, CDR2 YSLEER. The CDR3 has 13 residues. The CDR3 bases are TGCGCCAGCAGCCCCGGGTATAATTCACCCCTCCACTTT. Translation gives CASSPGYNSPLHF.

The CDR3 bases are TGTGCCAGCAGCCCCGACAGCCTAGCGGGGGGGACCACGCAGTATTTT. Its protein is CASSPDSLAGGTTQYF. The genes are TRBV4-2 and TRBJ2-3, with TRBD2 matching over 12 bases. The CDR3 is made up of 16 amino acids. Germline V lookup: CDR1 LGHNA, CDR2 YNFKEQ. Trimming removed 4 bases from V and 9 bases from J; junction bases left unmatched: 11.

The V gene is TRBV7-8, the J gene TRBJ2-7; 10 nucleotides align to TRBD2. This CDR3 contains 19 residues. Germline values: CDR1 SGHVS, CDR2 FQNEAQ. Trimming cost V 2 bases and J 3 bases; bases outside gene matches: 16. The CDR3 sequence is CASSLTGTSVSIRFYEQYF. The CDR3 coding sequence is TGTGCCAGCAGCTTAACCGGGACTAGCGTTTCGATACGGTTCTACGAGCAGTACTTC.

J is TRBJ2-3 and V is TRBV11-1; perhaps TRBD2 as D (5 bases). The germline CDR1 and CDR2 sequences are SGHAT and FQDESV (reference sequence). V lost 5 bases and J 2 bases, leaving 11 bases between the germline ends. CDR3 length: 14 amino acids. CDR3 loop: CASSMILATDTQYF. The CDR3 coding sequence is TGTGCCAGCAGCATGATTCTAGCCACAGATACGCAGTATTTT.

This clone has a handful of counts. The V and J genes are TRBV7-6 and TRBJ2-1, with D tentatively TRBD1 (5 bases). The CDR3 sequence is 11 residues long. Looked up from germline, CDR1 is SGHVS and CDR2 is FNYEAQ. V was clipped by 5 bases and J by 6 bases, with 5 bases between them. In DNA form, the CDR3 reads TGTGCCAGCAGCCAGGGCAATGAGCAGTTCTTC. Amino acid sequence: CASSQGNEQFF.

The chain recombines TRBV6-2 or TRBV6-3 with TRBJ2-7, with a possible D match to TRBD2 (5 bases). This CDR3 has 13 amino acids. V was shortened by 3 bases and J by 7 bases, with 13 bases between the two germline ends. Germline V gives CDR1 MNHEY, CDR2 SVGEGT. CDR3 amino acids: CASSYLTSGEQYF. The CDR3 nucleotides are TGTGCCAGCAGTTATCTAACTTCGGGAGAGCAGTACTTC.

The chain is built from TRBV5-6 and TRBJ1-1; D gene uncertain. Trimming cost V 4 bases and J 0 bases, with 13 bases left between them. The CDR3 is 15 residues long. Germline V gene sequence: CDR1 SGHDT, CDR2 YYEEEE. The chain's CDR3 is CASSPTNRMNTEAFF. The CDR3 bases are TGTGCCAGCAGCCCCACCAACAGAATGAACACTGAAGCTTTCTTT.

The chain couples TRBV7-8 to TRBJ1-1; TRBD1 aligns across 8 bases. V lost 6 bases and J lost 5; bases outside the gene matches: 8. The CDR3 loop spans 14 amino acids. The germline V gene has CDR1 SGHVS and CDR2 FQNEAQ. The CDR3 loop is CASRNQGAGTEAFF. CDR3 DNA sequence: TGTGCCAGCAGAAATCAGGGGGCAGGGACTGAAGCTTTCTTT.

The rearrangement uses TRBV28 and TRBJ2-7; 10 bases line up with TRBD1. V dropped 2 bases and J dropped 3; count of bases not matched to a gene: 4. Germline V gene data show CDR1 as MDHEN and CDR2 as SYDVKM. This CDR3 contains 15 residues. CDR3 sequence (DNA): TGTGCCAGCAGTTTAGGGGACAGGGGTATCTACGAGCAGTACTTC. It specifies CASSLGDRGIYEQYF. Variable domain in full (rest from reference TRBV28 and TRBJ2-7): DVKVTQSSRYLVKRTGEKVFLECVQDMDHENMFWYRQDPGLGLRLIYFSYDVKMKEKGDIPEGYSVSREKKERFSLILESASTNQTSMYLCASSLGDRGIYEQYFGPGTRLTVT.

The chain has TRBV19 and TRBJ1-5; 8 bases match TRBD1. This CDR3 spans 15 amino acids. With 4 bases clipped from V and 5 bases from J, the junction kept 7 bases outside the gene matches. The germline gives CDR1 LNHDA, CDR2 SQIVND (reference sequence). For the CDR3, the DNA is TGTGCCAGTAGTACGGACAGGGTTCGCGATCAGCCCCAGCATTTT. Residues: CASSTDRVRDQPQHF.

This clone was found once. The CDR3 coding sequence is TGTGCCAGCAGTTCCACTACAGGGCTTGGCTACACCTTC. Its protein is CASSSTTGLGYTF. V is TRBV6-2 or TRBV6-3 and J is TRBJ1-2; D might be TRBD1 (6 bases). Trimming removed 4 bases from V and 7 bases from J, with 13 bases in between. The germline V gene has CDR1 MNHEY and CDR2 SVGEGT. This CDR3 comprises 13 residues.

The chain couples TRBV7-2 to TRBJ2-3, with TRBD2 as a possible D gene (5 bases). The CDR3 sequence is 16 residues long. Trimming removed 5 bases from V and 1 base from J, with 16 bases in between. Germline V CDR1 and CDR2: SGHTA, FQGNSA. In DNA, the CDR3 is TGTGCCAGCAGCGCCACCCTAGCCCCCGGCACAGATACGCAGTATTTT. Protein: CASSATLAPGTDTQYF.

This chain connects TRBV28 to TRBJ2-3; D is ambiguous. Germline CDR1 and CDR2: MDHEN and SYDVKM. V was cut by 7 bases and J by 4 bases, with 6 bases left in between. This CDR3 is 11 amino acids long. CDR3 protein: CASTTADTQYF. CDR3 nucleotides: TGTGCCAGCACAACGGCAGATACGCAGTATTTT.

The CDR3 coding sequence is TGTGCCAGTACCCGAAGACAGGAGGCTGCGGCCACCGGGGAGCTGTTTTTT. It yields the protein CASTRRQEAAATGELFF. This chain connects TRBV19 to TRBJ2-2; TRBD1 is a possible D gene (6 bases). V was shortened by 7 bases and J by 4 bases, with 22 bases between the two germline ends. Germline V gives CDR1 LNHDA, CDR2 SQIVND (reference sequence). The CDR3 runs to 17 residues.

The chain recombines TRBV27 with TRBJ2-1; D gene uncertain. Germline loops: CDR1 MNHEY, CDR2 SMNVEV (reference sequence). Trimming shortened V by 2 bases and J by 3 bases, and 8 bases separated the two germline ends. This CDR3 has 14 amino acids. This CDR3 reads CASSLITSYNEQFF. The CDR3 bases are TGTGCCAGCAGTTTAATTACAAGCTACAATGAGCAGTTCTTC.

The rearrangement uses TRBV9 and TRBJ2-5; 15 bases are shared with TRBD2. This CDR3 comprises 16 residues. Germline loops: CDR1 SGDLS, CDR2 YYNGEE. V dropped 4 bases and J dropped 4; count of bases not matched to a gene: 5. The CDR3: CASSSGTSGRIETQYF. The CDR3 nucleotides read TGTGCCAGCAGCTCAGGGACTAGCGGGAGGATAGAGACCCAGTACTTC.

V gene TRBV5-1 combines with J gene TRBJ1-4; D is uncertain. CDR3 length equals 15 residues. Germline CDR1 is SGHRS and CDR2 is YFSETQ. Trimming took off 7 bases at V and 7 bases at J, with 20 bases between the two ends. The CDR3 loop is CASQLAWGQSEKLFF. CDR3 DNA sequence: TGCGCCAGCCAGCTAGCTTGGGGTCAATCTGAAAAACTGTTTTTT.

This clone showed up just a few times. The chain is built from TRBV2 and TRBJ1-4; perhaps TRBD1 as D (5 bases). Between the trimmed V and J ends, which lost 0 bases and 12 bases, there was a span of 11 bases. The CDR3 runs 13 residues. Germline assignment: CDR1 SNHLY and CDR2 FYNNEI. The CDR3 DNA sequence: TGTGCCAGCAGTGAAGCTTTTGGGGGGGAACTGTTTTTT. Translating it yields CASSEAFGGELFF.

In the case of this clone: Other nucleotide sequences from this sample produce the same CDR3. The V and J genes are TRBV10-3 and TRBJ1-1; 12 nucleotides line up with TRBD1. Unmatched junction bases numbered 3, after V lost 4 bases and J lost 0 bases. CDR1 is ENHRY and CDR2 is SYGVKD in the germline V gene. This CDR3 has 16 residues. The CDR3 region is CAISGGTGGLNTEAFF. The CDR3 DNA reads TGTGCCATCAGTGGAGGGACAGGGGGCCTGAACACTGAAGCTTTCTTT.

The rearrangement links TRBV19 to TRBJ1-2; 10 positions match TRBD1. CDR3 length: 15 amino acids. V shed 5 bases, J shed 3 bases, and the junction held 6 bases outside the gene matches. Germline-derived CDR1 and CDR2 are LNHDA and SQIVND (reference sequence). The CDR3 reads CASSRDRGLDYGYTF. The CDR3 DNA reads as TGTGCCAGTAGTCGTGACAGGGGGCTTGACTATGGCTACACCTTC.

The rearrangement links TRBV9 to TRBJ2-5, with TRBD2 matching 8 bases. The germline CDR1 and CDR2 sequences are SGDLS and YYNGEE. The CDR3 sequence is 15 residues long. V shed 0 bases and J 5 bases; nucleotides not matched to a gene: 6. The CDR3 protein is CASSVAGGAGETQYF. The CDR3 DNA is TGTGCCAGCAGCGTAGCCGGGGGGGCTGGGGAGACCCAGTACTTC.

The count of this clone is one. The chain uses TRBV15 and TRBJ2-1, with TRBD2 matching over 7 bases. The CDR3 is made up of 16 amino acids. The V segment lost 0 bases and the J segment 5 bases; nucleotides outside the gene matches: 7. Per the germline V gene, CDR1 is LNHNV and CDR2 is YYDKDF (reference sequence). This CDR3 reads CATSRDSGRENNEQFF. The CDR3 DNA is TGTGCCACCAGCAGAGATTCAGGGAGGGAAAACAATGAGCAGTTCTTC. The full variable domain, with the rest looked up from reference TRBV15 and TRBJ2-1, is DAMVIQNPRYQVTQFGKPVTLSCSQTLNHNVMYWYQQKSSQAPKLLFHYYDKDFNNEADTPDNFQSRRPNTSFCFLDIRSPGLGDTAMYLCATSRDSGRENNEQFFGPGTRLTVL.

The chain's CDR3 is CASSQGLAGDTGELFF. As DNA, the CDR3 is TGTGCCAGCTCACAGGGACTAGCGGGAGACACCGGGGAGCTGTTTTTT. The chain employs TRBV18 and TRBJ2-2, with 14 positions matching TRBD2. CDR1 and CDR2 from the germline V gene are KGHSH and LQKENI. Trimming cost V 4 bases and J 3 bases; bases outside gene matches: 1. CDR3 size: 16 residues.

The CDR3 DNA reads as TGCGCCAGCAGCCCTGCGGGCTCCACGAGCTCCTACAATGAGCAGTTCTTC. This translates into CASSPAGSTSSYNEQFF. The chain recombines TRBV4-3 with TRBJ2-1; D perhaps matches TRBD2 (5 bases). CDR1 and CDR2 from the germline V gene are LGHNA and YSLEER. The CDR3 consists of 17 residues. Trimming pared 4 bases from V and 0 bases from J, leaving 16 bases between.

This clone has only a few counts. The chain links TRBV6-5 to TRBJ2-1; D perhaps matches TRBD2 (6 bases). Germline CDR1 MNHEY, CDR2 SVGAGI. Trimming shortened V by 7 bases and J by 10 bases, and 17 bases separated the two germline ends. The CDR3 loop spans 13 amino acids. The CDR3 sequence: CASKEKGLGEQFF. CDR3 sequence (DNA): TGTGCCAGCAAAGAAAAGGGACTCGGGGAGCAGTTCTTC.

This clone has just a few counts. The chain recombines TRBV27 with TRBJ2-7; 9 positions agree with TRBD1. The CDR3 covers 12 residues. CDR1 and CDR2 (germline): MNHEY, SMNVEV (reference sequence). The V segment lost 10 bases and the J segment 3 bases; nucleotides outside the gene matches: 4. The CDR3 region is CATMTGGYEQYF. CDR3 sequence (DNA): TGTGCCACCATGACAGGGGGCTACGAGCAGTACTTC.

This chain joins TRBV11-1 and TRBJ1-4, with a tentative D call TRBD1 (5 bases). Trimming removed 4 bases from V and 2 bases from J, with 11 bases in between. The CDR3 has 15 residues. Germline CDR1 reads SGHAT; CDR2 reads FQDESV (reference sequence). The CDR3 nucleotides read TGTGCCAGCAGCTCGAGACAGCGCACTAATGAAAAACTGTTTTTT. Its translation: CASSSRQRTNEKLFF.

The rearrangement joins TRBV19 to TRBJ1-5, with TRBD1 matching over 7 bases. The CDR3 totals 13 residues. V gave up 5 bases and J gave up 7 bases; unmatched junction bases: 5. From germline, CDR1 is LNHDA and CDR2 SQIVND (reference sequence). CDR3 DNA: TGTGCCAGTAGTTCGACAGGGAAGCAGCCCCAGCATTTT. Its protein product is CASSSTGKQPQHF.